These T cell receptor beta chains were read from a single sample in a study of long-term antiretroviral therapy in people with HIV. Only in-frame clones appear in the TCRdb table, and some are missing; sequencing was by immunoSEQ multiplex PCR. This repertoire shows about 39,000 clones, approximately 86% found once; its top ten account for 3.5% to 5%. This sample comprised unsorted PBMCs, obtained just before starting antiretroviral therapy. The receptors stem from a woman in her late teens or twenties with HIV. Each CDR3 is given with its conserved first and last residue. D genes are given only for firm matches. Only part of the rows carry a size: once, few, many, or a class if the clone is expanded.

CDR3: CASSPMPVNTEAFF
DNA: TGTGCCAGTAGTCCCATGCCGGTGAACACTGAAGCTTTCTTT
D: NA
V: TRBV19
size: NA
length: 14
J: TRBJ1-1

CDR3: CASSLVGQAYEQYF
DNA: TGCGCCAGCAGCTTGGTGGGACAGGCCTACGAGCAGTACTTC
D: TRBD1
V: TRBV5-1
size: NA
length: 14
J: TRBJ2-7

CDR3: CASSVQGGSPYEQYF
DNA: TGTGCCAGCAGCGTACAAGGGGGGAGCCCCTACGAGCAGTACTTC
D: NA
V: TRBV5-5
size: few
length: 15
J: TRBJ2-7

CDR3: CASSLLGPNLRTEAFF
DNA: TGTGCCAGCAGTTTATTGGGACCCAATCTGCGCACTGAAGCTTTCTTT
D: NA
V: TRBV27
size: NA
length: 16
J: TRBJ1-1

CDR3: CASSQDRRDTGELFF
DNA: TGTGCCAGCAGCCAGGATCGGAGGGACACCGGGGAGCTGTTTTTT
D: NA
V: TRBV28
size: NA
length: 15
J: TRBJ2-2

CDR3: CASSQTPSYEQYF
DNA: TGTGCCAGCTCACAGACTCCCTCCTACGAGCAGTACTTC
D: NA
V: TRBV18
size: few
length: 13
J: TRBJ2-7

CDR3: CAISLHRGAGDSYEQYF
DNA: TGTGCCATCAGTCTCCACCGCGGGGCAGGGGACTCCTACGAGCAGTACTTC
D: NA
V: TRBV10-3
size: few
length: 17
J: TRBJ2-7

CDR3: CASNIAGGSSYEQYF
DNA: TGTGCCAGCAATATAGCGGGAGGGAGCTCCTACGAGCAGTACTTC
D: TRBD2
V: TRBV5-4
size: NA
length: 15
J: TRBJ2-7

CDR3: CASSPGTGSRNQPQHF
DNA: TGTGCCAGCTCTCCCGGGACAGGGTCCCGAAATCAGCCCCAGCATTTT
D: TRBD1
V: TRBV18
size: NA
length: 16
J: TRBJ1-5

CDR3: CASSRYRGYEQYF
DNA: TGTGCCAGCAGCCGGTACAGGGGCTACGAGCAGTACTTC
D: TRBD1
V: TRBV7-6
size: few
length: 13
J: TRBJ2-7

CDR3: CANNTLRVNEQFF
DNA: TGCGCCAACAATACGCTTCGGGTTAATGAGCAGTTCTTC
D: NA
V: TRBV10-1
size: medium-sized
length: 13
J: TRBJ2-1

CDR3: CASKRLVADNEQFF
DNA: TGTGCCAGCAAGAGACTAGTTGCGGACAATGAGCAGTTCTTC
D: NA
V: TRBV2
size: once
length: 14
J: TRBJ2-1

CDR3: CASRARDSSYEQYF
DNA: TGTGCCAGCAGGGCCCGGGACAGCTCCTACGAGCAGTACTTC
D: TRBD1
V: TRBV2
size: NA
length: 14
J: TRBJ2-7

CDR3: CASTLPGSYPGNQPQHF
DNA: TGTGCCAGCACCCTGCCCGGTTCGTACCCAGGTAATCAGCCCCAGCATTTT
D: NA
V: TRBV2
size: NA
length: 17
J: TRBJ1-5

CDR3: CASSLAGGPINEQFF
DNA: TGTGCCAGCAGCTTAGCGGGAGGGCCGATCAATGAGCAGTTCTTC
D: TRBD2
V: TRBV7-9
size: NA
length: 15
J: TRBJ2-1

CDR3: CASSYGGRASDEQYF
DNA: TGTGCCAGCAGTTACGGTGGCAGGGCTTCCGACGAGCAGTACTTC
D: NA
V: TRBV6-5
size: NA
length: 15
J: TRBJ2-7

CDR3: CASSFTDRRSDTQYF
DNA: TGTGCCAGCAGTTTTACTGACAGGAGGTCAGATACGCAGTATTTT
D: NA
V: TRBV28
size: NA
length: 15
J: TRBJ2-3

CDR3: CASSPRGRNTEAFF
DNA: TGTGCCAGCAGCCCTAGGGGGAGGAACACTGAAGCTTTCTTT
D: NA
V: TRBV27
size: NA
length: 14
J: TRBJ1-1

CDR3: CASSLFPENTGELFF
DNA: TGTGCCAGCAGTTTATTTCCAGAGAACACCGGGGAGCTGTTTTTT
D: NA
V: TRBV28
size: NA
length: 15
J: TRBJ2-2

CDR3: CASSHWRADLINEKLFF
DNA: TGTGCCAGCAGCCATTGGCGGGCCGATCTCATAAATGAAAAACTGTTTTTT
D: NA
V: TRBV7-6
size: few
length: 17
J: TRBJ1-4

CDR3: CASSLAWGSTDTQYF
DNA: TGTGCCAGCAGCTTGGCGTGGGGAAGCACAGATACGCAGTATTTT
D: NA
V: TRBV5-6
size: once
length: 15
J: TRBJ2-3

CDR3: CASSMDVRSSYEQYF
DNA: TGTGCCAGCAGTATGGACGTCAGAAGCTCCTACGAGCAGTACTTC
D: NA
V: TRBV6-6
size: once
length: 15
J: TRBJ2-7

CDR3: CASTLGEDQYF
DNA: TGTGCCAGCACCTTAGGAGAGGACCAGTACTTC
D: NA
V: TRBV27
size: NA
length: 11
J: TRBJ2-5

CDR3: CASSDGQGITEAFF
DNA: TGTGCCAGCAGCGACGGACAGGGTATCACTGAAGCTTTCTTT
D: TRBD1
V: TRBV9
size: NA
length: 14
J: TRBJ1-1

CDR3: CASSSGQGNRETQYF
DNA: TGTGCCAGCAGCTCAGGACAGGGGAATCGAGAGACCCAGTACTTC
D: TRBD1
V: TRBV11-2
size: NA
length: 15
J: TRBJ2-5

CDR3: CASSGPSGRRTDTQYF
DNA: TGTGCCAGCAGCGGACCTAGCGGGAGGCGAACAGATACGCAGTATTTT
D: TRBD2
V: TRBV9
size: NA
length: 16
J: TRBJ2-3

CDR3: CASSLSGGTYNEQFF
DNA: TGTGCCAGCAGTTTGTCGGGGGGAACCTACAATGAGCAGTTCTTC
D: TRBD2
V: TRBV28
size: NA
length: 15
J: TRBJ2-1

CDR3: CATSRDPMQGLNEQYF
DNA: TGTGCCACCAGCAGAGATCCCATGCAGGGTCTCAACGAGCAGTACTTC
D: NA
V: TRBV15
size: medium-sized
length: 16
J: TRBJ2-7

CDR3: CASSLQPNEQFF
DNA: TGTGCCAGCAGCTTACAACCGAATGAGCAGTTCTTC
D: NA
V: TRBV11-2
size: NA
length: 12
J: TRBJ2-1

CDR3: CASSPPTTTSLYEQYF
DNA: TGTGCCAGCTCACCACCGACAACTACCAGTCTATACGAGCAGTACTTC
D: NA
V: TRBV18
size: NA
length: 16
J: TRBJ2-7

CDR3: CASSLYQGGDEQFF
DNA: TGTGCCAGCAGTTTATATCAGGGCGGCGATGAGCAGTTCTTC
D: NA
V: TRBV28
size: NA
length: 14
J: TRBJ2-1

CDR3: CATSIAKGGVYEQYF
DNA: TGTGCCACCAGCATCGCTAAGGGCGGTGTCTACGAGCAGTACTTC
D: NA
V: TRBV15
size: NA
length: 15
J: TRBJ2-7

CDR3: CASNSWGTSGNTIYF
DNA: TGTGCCAGCAACTCTTGGGGTACCTCTGGAAACACCATATATTTT
D: NA
V: TRBV7-6
size: NA
length: 15
J: TRBJ1-3

CDR3: CASSQEPEAVNTGELFF
DNA: TGCGCCAGCAGCCAAGAGCCCGAGGCAGTTAACACCGGGGAGCTGTTTTTT
D: NA
V: TRBV4-3
size: NA
length: 17
J: TRBJ2-2

CDR3: CASSVGVLAGGRANYGYTF
DNA: TGTGCCAGCAGCGTAGGAGTTTTGGCAGGGGGTCGAGCTAACTATGGCTACACCTTC
D: TRBD1
V: TRBV9
size: NA
length: 19
J: TRBJ1-2

CDR3: CASSLGQRYTEAFF
DNA: TGTGCCAGCAGTTTAGGGCAGAGATACACTGAAGCTTTCTTT
D: NA
V: TRBV28
size: NA
length: 14
J: TRBJ1-1

CDR3: CASSPLPGVMPHEQYF
DNA: TGTGCCAGCAGCCCTCTTCCCGGGGTAATGCCGCACGAGCAGTACTTC
D: NA
V: TRBV9
size: NA
length: 16
J: TRBJ2-7

CDR3: CASSLRLAGHTDTQYF
DNA: TGCGCCAGCAGCCTAAGACTAGCGGGCCACACAGATACGCAGTATTTT
D: TRBD2
V: TRBV4-1
size: NA
length: 16
J: TRBJ2-3

CDR3: CATSRARDPRRQYF
DNA: TGTGCCACCAGCAGGGCCCGGGACCCCCGGAGGCAGTACTTC
D: NA
V: TRBV15
size: NA
length: 14
J: TRBJ2-7

CDR3: CASSLFAWSGSGNTIYF
DNA: TGTGCCAGCAGTTTATTTGCTTGGTCAGGGTCTGGAAACACCATATATTTT
D: NA
V: TRBV28
size: NA
length: 17
J: TRBJ1-3

CDR3: CASSLGQGTNEKLFF
DNA: TGTGCCAGCAGCTTGGGGCAGGGAACTAATGAAAAACTGTTTTTT
D: NA
V: TRBV5-6
size: NA
length: 15
J: TRBJ1-4

CDR3: CASSRAGTSAINEQFF
DNA: TGTGCCAGCAGCAGGGCCGGGACTAGCGCAATTAATGAGCAGTTCTTC
D: TRBD2
V: TRBV5-6
size: NA
length: 16
J: TRBJ2-1

CDR3: CASSPTRKTGPYEQYF
DNA: TGTGCCAGCAGCCCCACAAGGAAGACAGGGCCCTACGAGCAGTACTTC
D: TRBD1
V: TRBV7-9
size: NA
length: 16
J: TRBJ2-7

CDR3: CATSRVGQGAYEQYF
DNA: TGTGCCACCAGCAGAGTTGGACAGGGGGCTTACGAGCAGTACTTC
D: TRBD1
V: TRBV15
size: NA
length: 15
J: TRBJ2-7

CDR3: CASSLDSGFGASNYGYTF
DNA: TGTGCCAGCAGCTTAGACTCTGGATTTGGGGCGTCTAACTATGGCTACACCTTC
D: NA
V: TRBV7-9
size: once
length: 18
J: TRBJ1-2

CDR3: CASSPKLQLAKNIQYF
DNA: TGTGCCAGCAGCCCTAAGTTGCAGTTAGCCAAAAACATTCAGTACTTC
D: NA
V: TRBV21-1
size: NA
length: 16
J: TRBJ2-4

CDR3: CASSLGRVGEQYF
DNA: TGTGCCAGCAGTTTGGGACGGGTCGGGGAGCAGTACTTC
D: NA
V: TRBV28
size: few
length: 13
J: TRBJ2-7

CDR3: CASSQVGDYEQYF
DNA: TGTGCCAGCAGCCAGGTCGGAGACTACGAGCAGTACTTC
D: NA
V: TRBV7-3
size: NA
length: 13
J: TRBJ2-7

CDR3: CASSPLGENAYNEQFF
DNA: TGTGCCAGCAGTCCCCTTGGGGAGAATGCGTACAATGAGCAGTTCTTC
D: NA
V: TRBV27
size: NA
length: 16
J: TRBJ2-1

CDR3: CASSELAGGTGELFF
DNA: TGTGCCAGCAGTGAACTAGCGGGAGGCACCGGGGAGCTGTTTTTT
D: TRBD2
V: TRBV2
size: NA
length: 15
J: TRBJ2-2

CDR3: CASSQKTGGLLPNTGELFF
DNA: TGTGCCAGCAGCCAAAAGACAGGGGGCCTCCTCCCTAACACCGGGGAGCTGTTTTTT
D: TRBD1
V: TRBV5-5
size: NA
length: 19
J: TRBJ2-2

CDR3: CASTTAGGWKETQYF
DNA: TGTGCCAGCACCACGGCGGGAGGTTGGAAAGAGACCCAGTACTTC
D: TRBD2
V: TRBV7-6
size: NA
length: 15
J: TRBJ2-5

CDR3: CASSLAQRSQETQYF
DNA: TGTGCCAGCAGCTTAGCGCAGCGGAGCCAAGAGACCCAGTACTTC
D: NA
V: TRBV7-6
size: NA
length: 15
J: TRBJ2-5

CDR3: CASSQVPSLGVTYEQYF
DNA: TGTGCCAGCAGCCAAGTCCCATCGTTAGGCGTAACCTACGAGCAGTACTTC
D: NA
V: TRBV14
size: NA
length: 17
J: TRBJ2-7